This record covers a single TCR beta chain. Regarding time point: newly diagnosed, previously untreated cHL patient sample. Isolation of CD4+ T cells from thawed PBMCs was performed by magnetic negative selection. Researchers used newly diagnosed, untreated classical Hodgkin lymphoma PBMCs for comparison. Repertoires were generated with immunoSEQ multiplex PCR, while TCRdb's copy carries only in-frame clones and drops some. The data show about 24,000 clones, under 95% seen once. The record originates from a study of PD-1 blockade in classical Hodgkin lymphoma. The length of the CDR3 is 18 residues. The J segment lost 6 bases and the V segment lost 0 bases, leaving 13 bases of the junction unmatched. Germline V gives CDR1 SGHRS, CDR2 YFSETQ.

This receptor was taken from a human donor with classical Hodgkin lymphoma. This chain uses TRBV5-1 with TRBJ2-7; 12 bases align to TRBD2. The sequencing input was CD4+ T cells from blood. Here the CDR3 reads CASSLGLAGAWGLSEQYF. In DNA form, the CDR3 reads TGCGCCAGCAGCTTGGGACTAGCGGGGGCTTGGGGTTTAAGCGAGCAGTACTTC.